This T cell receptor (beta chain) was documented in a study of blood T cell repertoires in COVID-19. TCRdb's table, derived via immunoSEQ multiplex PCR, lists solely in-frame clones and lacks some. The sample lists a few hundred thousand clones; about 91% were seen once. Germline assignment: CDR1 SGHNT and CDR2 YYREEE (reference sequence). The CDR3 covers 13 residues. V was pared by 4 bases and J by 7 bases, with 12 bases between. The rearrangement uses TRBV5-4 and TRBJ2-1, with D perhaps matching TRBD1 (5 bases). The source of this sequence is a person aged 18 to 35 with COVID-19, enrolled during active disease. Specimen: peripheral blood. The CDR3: CASSLRQWNEQFF. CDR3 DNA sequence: TGTGCCAGCAGCCTGCGACAGTGGAATGAGCAGTTCTTC.